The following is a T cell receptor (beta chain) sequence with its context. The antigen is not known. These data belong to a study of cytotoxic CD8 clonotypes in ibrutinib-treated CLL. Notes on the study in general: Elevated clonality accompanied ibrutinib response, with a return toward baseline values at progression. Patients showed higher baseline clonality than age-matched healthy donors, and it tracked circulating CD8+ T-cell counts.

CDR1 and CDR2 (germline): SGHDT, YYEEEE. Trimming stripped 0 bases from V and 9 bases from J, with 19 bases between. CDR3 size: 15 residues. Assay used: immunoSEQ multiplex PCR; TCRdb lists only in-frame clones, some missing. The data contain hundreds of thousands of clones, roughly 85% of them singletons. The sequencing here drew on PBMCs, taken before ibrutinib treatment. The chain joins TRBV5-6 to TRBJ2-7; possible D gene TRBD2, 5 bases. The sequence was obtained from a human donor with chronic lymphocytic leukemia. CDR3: CASSLAKSGVGAQYF. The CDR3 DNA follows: TGTGCCAGCAGCTTGGCCAAATCCGGGGTCGGCGCGCAGTACTTC.